The 14 T cell receptor beta chains listed next were all sequenced from one sample in a study of identifying expanded T cells in peripheral blood (dated by TCRdb to the late 2010s). The library relied on the immunoSEQ multiplex PCR assay. In its TCRdb copy, this immuneACCESS table keeps in-frame sequences only and misses some clones. Where compared with another copy, unresolved V genes explain less than half of these, and the others have no known cause. This sample has 55,000 to 80,000 clones in its table, and around four fifths of those were observed once. About a fifth of the sample is held by the ten biggest clonotypes. The sequenced sample was blood. All receptors derive from a person between 18 and 69 years old in good health.

Turning to this clone: The sample carries other DNA sequences with the same CDR3. This chain connects TRBV15 to TRBJ1-4; 9 bases are a match to TRBD1. Losses at the gene ends were 5 bases for V and 8 bases for J; bases not matched to a gene: 6. This CDR3 region has 14 residues. The V gene's germline CDR1 is LNHNV and CDR2 YYDKDF (reference sequence). The chain's CDR3 is CATSADRGGEKLFF. The DNA for the CDR3 is TGTGCCACCAGCGCGGACAGGGGAGGCGAAAAACTGTTTTTT.

The V call is TRBV12-5, the J call TRBJ2-5; 9 bases are a match to TRBD2. The trim removed 1 base at V and 2 bases at J, leaving 2 bases unmatched. Germline loops: CDR1 LGHNT, CDR2 FRNRAP. CDR3 length: 15 residues. The CDR3 loop is CASGLGLAEQETQYF. The DNA of the CDR3 is TGTGCTAGTGGTTTGGGACTAGCGGAACAAGAGACCCAGTACTTC.

This clone was seen a handful of times. This chain joins TRBV7-8 and TRBJ2-3, with a weak D call TRBD2 (5 bases). Germline V lookup: CDR1 SGHVS, CDR2 FQNEAQ. The ends were cut back, 2 bases at V and 3 bases at J, with 12 bases in the middle. The CDR3 covers 15 residues. Here the CDR3 DNA reads TGTGCCAGCAGCTTATACTACGGCGGGACAGATACGCAGTATTTT. Its translation is CASSLYYGGTDTQYF.

This chain uses TRBV5-1 with TRBJ1-1; maybe TRBD1 (6 bases). Germline assignment: CDR1 SGHRS and CDR2 YFSETQ. The CDR3 loop spans 14 amino acids. The V end was cut by 3 bases, the J end by 6 bases, with 15 bases between. CDR3 protein: CASSSGGGRSEAFF. DNA for the CDR3: TGCGCCAGCAGCTCCGGCGGGGGCCGTTCTGAAGCTTTCTTT.

The chain links TRBV27 to TRBJ2-3; D ambiguous. Germline V gene data show CDR1 as MNHEY and CDR2 as SMNVEV (reference sequence). Trimming removed 5 bases at V and 2 bases at J, with 8 bases between. This CDR3 spans 13 amino acids. This CDR3 is CASSGSYTDTQYF. The DNA of the CDR3 is TGTGCCAGCAGTGGGTCTTACACAGATACGCAGTATTTT.

The chain couples TRBV30 to TRBJ2-5, with D unresolved. The CDR3 runs to 12 residues. Germline V lookup: CDR1 GTSNPN, CDR2 SVGIG (reference sequence). The V and J ends lost 2 bases and 5 bases respectively, with 9 bases between them. Here the CDR3 reads CAWSPGIETQYF. In nucleotides, the CDR3 is TGTGCCTGGAGTCCTGGGATTGAGACCCAGTACTTC.

This clone has just one count. The chain couples TRBV5-1 to TRBJ2-5; D uncertain. The germline V gene has CDR1 SGHRS and CDR2 YFSETQ. V lost 0 bases and J lost 4, with 19 bases in between. There are 17 residues in the CDR3. This chain's CDR3 is CASSLARKLPSGETQYF. CDR3 coding DNA: TGCGCCAGCAGCTTGGCCCGCAAACTTCCCTCGGGAGAGACCCAGTACTTC.

This clone came up once. CDR3 loop: CASSRSGGGGYTF. CDR3 bases: TGCGCCAGCAGCCGGTCAGGGGGCGGCGGCTACACCTTC. The genes are TRBV5-1 and TRBJ1-2, with 8 bases identical to TRBD1. From germline, CDR1 is SGHRS and CDR2 YFSETQ. The CDR3 consists of 13 residues. The J segment lost 8 bases and the V segment lost 4 bases, leaving 7 bases of the junction unmatched.

This sequence joins TRBV4-3 and TRBJ2-5, with TRBD1 as a possible D gene (6 bases). This CDR3 contains 16 residues. Germline V gene data show CDR1 as LGHNA and CDR2 as YSLEER. V was trimmed by 1 base and J by 0 bases, leaving 12 bases between them. The CDR3 coding sequence is TGCGCCAGCAGCCAAGGGGCCGACAGGTACCAAGAGACCCAGTACTTC. Translated: CASSQGADRYQETQYF.

The chain has TRBV27 and TRBJ2-1, with D hard to call. CDR3 size: 15 residues. The germline V and J ends were trimmed by 4 bases and 7 bases, with 17 bases remaining between them. Per the germline V gene, CDR1 is MNHEY and CDR2 is SMNVEV (reference sequence). The CDR3 region is CASSYGLTYRNEQFF. The CDR3 coding sequence is TGTGCCAGCAGTTACGGGCTAACCTATCGAAATGAGCAGTTCTTC.

The chain is built from TRBV5-1 and TRBJ2-7, with 7 bases that match TRBD2. Germline assignment: CDR1 SGHRS and CDR2 YFSETQ. CDR3 length: 14 residues. V lost 5 bases to trimming and J lost 1 base; unmatched junction nucleotides: 6. The CDR3 DNA follows: TGCGCCAGCAGGCGGGACTACCAATCCTACGAGCAGTACTTC. Amino acid sequence: CASRRDYQSYEQYF.

CDR3 sequence reads: CASRDRLAGVSDTQYF. The CDR3 nucleotides read TGTGCCAGTAGAGATAGACTAGCGGGGGTTTCAGATACGCAGTATTTT. This chain connects TRBV19 to TRBJ2-3; 12 nucleotides match TRBD2. The germline V gene encodes CDR1 LNHDA and CDR2 SQIVND (reference sequence). V was pared by 6 bases and J by 4 bases, with 8 bases of the junction left unmatched. The CDR3 runs to 16 residues.

The V call is TRBV2, the J call TRBJ2-3; D is uncertain. V lost 1 base and J lost 2, with 7 bases in between. The CDR3 is 14 residues long. The V gene's germline CDR1 is SNHLY and CDR2 FYNNEI. The CDR3: CASSEVGHTDTQYF. CDR3 sequence (DNA): TGTGCCAGCAGTGAAGTAGGCCACACAGATACGCAGTATTTT.

The gene calls are TRBV7-9 and TRBJ1-1; TRBD1 might be the D (5 bases). The CDR3 spans 15 residues. CDR1 and CDR2 (germline): SEHNR, FQNEAQ (reference sequence). The V end lost 9 bases, the J end lost 0 bases, and 17 bases lay between the germline ends. In DNA form, the CDR3 reads TGTGCCAGTATGGGGGACGGCAGGATGAACACTGAAGCTTTCTTT. It specifies CASMGDGRMNTEAFF.